Below, 29 T cell receptor beta chains from the same sample are listed, as sequenced in a study of blood T cell dynamics during melanoma immunotherapy. Time point noted: pre-treatment baseline. Measured with immunoSEQ multiplex PCR; TCRdb has only the in-frame clones, and not every one. The sample has roughly 4,600 clones, around 96% seen once. The sequencing used effector memory CD8+ T cells from blood, collected from a patient treated with checkpoint blockade. The receptors come from a human donor with melanoma.

The genes are TRBV5-4 and TRBJ1-2; possibly TRBD1 for D (5 bases). Germline CDR1 is SGHNT and CDR2 is YYREEE (reference sequence). The CDR3 has 15 residues. Trimming removed 5 bases from V and 5 bases from J, with 19 bases in between. The DNA of the CDR3 is TGTGCCAGCAGAATTAGGGGCCCTGGCCCTTATGGCTACACCTTC. It specifies CASRIRGPGPYGYTF.

The chain couples TRBV2 to TRBJ2-1, with 16 bases matching TRBD2. This CDR3 has 16 amino acids. With 8 bases clipped from V and 2 bases from J, the junction kept 3 bases outside the gene matches. The germline CDR1 and CDR2 sequences are SNHLY and FYNNEI. CDR3 bases: TGTGCCAGCCCAGGGACTAGCGGGAGGGCCTACAATGAGCAGTTCTTC. Translation gives CASPGTSGRAYNEQFF.

CDR3 amino acids: CASSLYTEPYEQYF. The CDR3 DNA reads as TGTGCCAGCAGCTTATACACAGAACCCTACGAGCAGTACTTC. This chain joins TRBV7-9 and TRBJ2-7; the D is unclear. With 2 bases removed from V and 2 bases from J, the gap between germline ends came to 10 bases. The CDR3 is 14 residues long. Germline V lookup: CDR1 SEHNR, CDR2 FQNEAQ (reference sequence).

The genes are TRBV7-7 and TRBJ2-3, with 16 bases fitting TRBD2. The CDR3 is made up of 18 amino acids. Germline V gene lookup returns CDR1 SSHAT and CDR2 FNYEAQ (reference sequence). Trimming took 4 bases from V and 1 from J; bases not matched to a gene: 5. The CDR3 loop reads CASSSGLAGGPGTDTQYF. The CDR3 coding sequence is TGTGCCAGCAGCTCGGGACTAGCGGGAGGGCCGGGCACAGATACGCAGTATTTT.

The chain recombines TRBV5-4 with TRBJ2-3, with D uncertain. V was trimmed by 0 bases and J by 4 bases, leaving 9 bases between them. The CDR3 spans 14 residues. The germline gives CDR1 SGHNT, CDR2 YYREEE (reference sequence). CDR3 in DNA: TGTGCCAGCAGCTTGGACTTTTACCCAGATACGCAGTATTTT. Translated, it gives CASSLDFYPDTQYF.

V and J are TRBV9 and TRBJ2-5, with 7 bases matching TRBD2. Judging by the DNA end, TRBJ2-7 fits better; the J call may be wrong. This CDR3 region has 15 residues. In germline, CDR1 is SGDLS, CDR2 YYNGEE. CDR3: CASSAPGEGRYEQYF. In nucleotides, the CDR3 is TGTGCCAGCAGCGCCCCCGGGGAGGGCCGTTACGAGCAGTACTTC.

The chain is built from TRBV27 and TRBJ2-5; D gene unclear. Trimming took off 5 bases at V and 1 base at J, with 23 bases between the two ends. Per the germline V gene, CDR1 is MNHEY and CDR2 is SMNVEV (reference sequence). The CDR3 extends over 18 amino acids. Here the CDR3 DNA reads TGTGCCAGCAGTGTCGCTGGCCCGCCCGTCGTCCCCCAAGAGACCCAGTACTTC. This sequence encodes CASSVAGPPVVPQETQYF.

The CDR3 DNA sequence: TGTGCCATCAGTGGGGACAGGGACAGCGGAAACACTGAAGCTTTCTTT. Amino acid sequence: CAISGDRDSGNTEAFF. The chain links TRBV10-3 to TRBJ1-1; 9 bases fit TRBD1. The V and J ends lost 4 bases and 2 bases, in that order; junction bases with no gene match: 8. CDR1 is ENHRY, CDR2 SYGVKD, per germline. CDR3 length equals 16 residues.

A single count supports this clone. V usage is TRBV7-2 and J usage is TRBJ2-3, with 13 bases lining up with TRBD2. The CDR3 runs to 16 residues. Trimming removed 5 bases from V and 4 bases from J; junction bases left unmatched: 6. Germline CDR1 reads SGHTA; CDR2 reads FQGNSA. This CDR3 reads CASSDWTSGSSDTQYF. CDR3 bases: TGTGCCAGCAGCGATTGGACTAGCGGGAGCTCAGATACGCAGTATTTT.

J is TRBJ2-1 and V is TRBV14; TRBD1 aligns across 7 bases. CDR3 length equals 16 residues. CDR1 is SGHDN, CDR2 FVKESK, per germline. The ends lost 5 bases at V and 2 bases at J; junction bases unmatched: 9. The CDR3 coding sequence is TGTGCCAGCAGCTCCGACAGGGTGAACCCCTACAATGAGCAGTTCTTC. Translated: CASSSDRVNPYNEQFF.

This chain uses TRBV11-2 with TRBJ2-1; 14 bases map to TRBD2. Germline assignment: CDR1 SGHAT and CDR2 FQNNGV. The CDR3 extends over 15 amino acids. J lost 10 bases, V lost 1 base, and 3 bases had no gene match. Here the CDR3 reads CASSLVGTSGREQFF. In DNA form, the CDR3 reads TGTGCCAGCAGCTTAGTTGGGACTAGCGGGAGAGAGCAGTTCTTC.

This clone was seen a single time. One end of the junction varies from germline; a read error may be responsible. The J gene is TRBJ2-3, the V gene TRBV7-7; D possibly corresponds to TRBD2 (6 bases). In germline, CDR1 is SSHAT, CDR2 FNYEAQ (reference sequence). The CDR3 covers 15 residues. CDR3 region: CASSLYGRPTDTQYF. CDR3 nucleotides: TGTGCTAGCAGCTTATATGGGAGGCCCACAGATACGCAGTATTTT.

The chain uses TRBV6-5 and TRBJ2-7; 7 bases are a match to TRBD2. The germline CDR1 and CDR2 sequences are MNHEY and SVGAGI. This CDR3 has 13 amino acids. With 0 bases clipped from V and 6 bases from J, the junction kept 2 bases outside the gene matches. As DNA, the CDR3 is TGTGCCAGCAGTTACTCGTCGGGGGGCGAGCAGTACTTC. This translates into CASSYSSGGEQYF.

The chain combines TRBV29-1 with TRBJ2-7; 8 nucleotides align to TRBD1. The CDR3 spans 12 residues. CDR1 SQVTM and CDR2 ANQGSEA come from the germline V gene. After removal of 7 bases from V and 5 bases from J, the junction contained 7 bases not matched to a gene. The CDR3 protein is CSARTGLNEQYF. CDR3 sequence (DNA): TGCAGCGCCCGGACAGGGCTCAACGAGCAGTACTTC.

Details on this clone: Different DNA sequences within this sample yield the same CDR3. The chain carries TRBV27 and TRBJ2-7; 11 positions agree with TRBD2. CDR3 size: 14 residues. In germline, CDR1 is MNHEY, CDR2 SMNVEV (reference sequence). V dropped 6 bases and J dropped 4; count of bases not matched to a gene: 5. In DNA, the CDR3 is TGTGCCAGCAGCCCCGGGACTAGCGGTTACGAGCAGTACTTC. Its translation: CASSPGTSGYEQYF.

This clone was found once. The rearrangement uses TRBV27 and TRBJ2-3; D gene ambiguous. The germline CDR1 and CDR2 sequences are MNHEY and SMNVEV (reference sequence). The CDR3 runs to 13 residues. Trimming stripped 2 bases from V and 2 bases from J, with 5 bases between. DNA of the CDR3: TGTGCCAGCAGTTTAGGAGCCACAGATACGCAGTATTTT. As protein: CASSLGATDTQYF.

The V and J genes are TRBV9 and TRBJ1-1; D is perhaps TRBD1 (5 bases). Germline CDR1 is SGDLS and CDR2 is YYNGEE. The CDR3 consists of 14 residues. Trimming stripped 4 bases from V and 0 bases from J, with 10 bases between. The CDR3 region has the DNA TGTGCCAGCAGCCCGGACACTTTGAACACTGAAGCTTTCTTT. This codes for CASSPDTLNTEAFF. The whole variable domain, filled in from reference TRBV9 and TRBJ1-1, reads DSGVTQTPKHLITATGQRVTLRCSPRSGDLSVYWYQQSLDQGLQFLIQYYNGEERAKGNILERFSAQQFPDLHSELNLSSLELGDSALYFCASSPDTLNTEAFFGQGTRLTVV.

V is TRBV11-1 and J is TRBJ2-7, with 8 positions matching TRBD1. Germline CDR1 is SGHAT and CDR2 is FQDESV (reference sequence). This CDR3 is built from 13 residues. V dropped 5 bases and J dropped 3; count of bases not matched to a gene: 3. Here the CDR3 DNA reads TGTGCCAGCAGCGACAGGGGTCTCTACGAGCAGTACTTC. Encoded protein: CASSDRGLYEQYF.

The chain employs TRBV5-1 and TRBJ2-2; D perhaps matches TRBD2 (6 bases). V lost 3 bases and J 1 base, leaving 7 bases between the germline ends. The CDR3 contains 14 residues. Germline CDR1 SGHRS, CDR2 YFSETQ. The CDR3 sequence: CASSWRGNTGELFF. As DNA, the CDR3 is TGCGCCAGCAGCTGGAGGGGGAACACCGGGGAGCTGTTTTTT.

The gene calls are TRBV29-1 and TRBJ1-1, with D unclear. Germline V gives CDR1 SQVTM, CDR2 ANQGSEA. The CDR3 is made up of 16 amino acids. V lost 2 bases and J lost 1, with 17 bases in between. The DNA of the CDR3 is TGCAGCGTTGAAAGCTTCCGGGCGGCAGAGAACACTGAAGCTTTCTTT. It is translated as CSVESFRAAENTEAFF. The full variable domain, with the rest looked up from reference TRBV29-1 and TRBJ1-1, is SAVISQKPSRDICQRGTSLTIQCQVDSQVTMMFWYRQQPGQSLTLIATANQGSEATYESGFVIDKFPISRPNLTFSTLTVSNMSPEDSSIYLCSVESFRAAENTEAFFGQGTRLTVV.

This clone was counted only a few times. This chain uses TRBV5-6 with TRBJ1-2; 8 bases are shared with TRBD1. In germline, CDR1 is SGHDT, CDR2 YYEEEE. The CDR3 is made up of 15 amino acids. J was trimmed by 7 bases and V by 4 bases; bases with no gene match: 12. CDR3: CASSIRDRRTGGYTF. CDR3 coding DNA: TGTGCCAGCAGCATACGGGACAGGCGGACCGGTGGCTACACCTTC.

The chain couples TRBV6-6 to TRBJ1-1; D perhaps matches TRBD1 (5 bases). From germline, CDR1 is MNHNY and CDR2 SVGAGI (reference sequence). The V and J ends lost 6 bases and 4 bases respectively, with 18 bases between them. This CDR3 contains 15 residues. The CDR3 sequence: CASRVGGGGTTEAFF. CDR3 DNA sequence: TGTGCCAGCAGGGTTGGGGGGGGAGGGACCACTGAAGCTTTCTTT.

The chain is built from TRBV7-3 and TRBJ1-1; tentatively, D is TRBD1 (5 bases). The germline V gene encodes CDR1 SGHTA and CDR2 FQGTGA. This CDR3 comprises 13 residues. V was cut by 5 bases and J by 5 bases, with 12 bases left in between. The CDR3 DNA reads as TGTGCCAGCAGCCTTGGGACGGGAACTGAAGCTTTCTTT. Its protein product is CASSLGTGTEAFF. Complete variable domain (other parts from reference TRBV7-3 and TRBJ1-1): GAGVSQTPSNKVTEKGKYVELRCDPISGHTALYWYRQSLGQGPEFLIYFQGTGAADDSGLPNDRFFAVRPEGSVSTLKIQRTERGDSAVYLCASSLGTGTEAFFGQGTRLTVV.

The chain couples TRBV7-9 to TRBJ1-1; D possibly corresponds to TRBD1 (5 bases). The CDR3 runs 13 residues. V was clipped by 5 bases and J by 6 bases, with 13 bases between them. Per germline, CDR1 SEHNR and CDR2 FQNEAQ (reference sequence). The CDR3 here is CASSGTAGPEAFF. CDR3 in DNA: TGTGCCAGCAGCGGAACCGCGGGGCCTGAAGCTTTCTTT.

This clone showed up just once. The chain joins TRBV28 to TRBJ2-1; TRBD1 agrees at 9 bases. J gave up 8 bases and V 5 bases, and 7 bases lay outside the gene matches. Germline loops: CDR1 MDHEN, CDR2 SYDVKM. The CDR3 length is 14 residues. The CDR3 sequence: CASSPGQGRDEQFF. The CDR3 region has the DNA TGTGCCAGCAGTCCGGGACAGGGAAGGGATGAGCAGTTCTTC.

The CDR3 loop is CATSRDRGLGNTIYF. In nucleotides, the CDR3 is TGTGCCACCAGCAGAGACAGGGGGCTGGGAAACACCATATATTTT. This chain connects TRBV15 to TRBJ1-3, with 8 bases that match TRBD1. The CDR3 has 15 residues. V gave up 0 bases and J gave up 4 bases; unmatched junction bases: 2. CDR1 and CDR2 from the germline V gene are LNHNV and YYDKDF (reference sequence). The full variable domain, with the rest looked up from reference TRBV15 and TRBJ1-3, is DAMVIQNPRYQVTQFGKPVTLSCSQTLNHNVMYWYQQKSSQAPKLLFHYYDKDFNNEADTPDNFQSRRPNTSFCFLDIRSPGLGDTAMYLCATSRDRGLGNTIYFGEGSWLTVV.

The chain employs TRBV19 and TRBJ2-7, with a possible D match to TRBD2 (5 bases). From germline, CDR1 is LNHDA and CDR2 SQIVND (reference sequence). The CDR3 runs to 13 residues. Trimming removed 2 bases at V and 9 bases at J, with 14 bases between. For the CDR3, the DNA is TGTGCCAGTAGTATAAGCGGTTCCCGCGGGCAGTACTTC. Its translation is CASSISGSRGQYF.

The chain carries TRBV6-5 and TRBJ1-5; the D gene is possibly TRBD1 (6 bases). Germline V gene data show CDR1 as MNHEY and CDR2 as SVGAGI. CDR3 length: 15 amino acids. Trimming took off 5 bases at V and 5 bases at J, with 16 bases between the two ends. The CDR3 sequence is CASSPSTGGYQPQHF. The CDR3 coding sequence is TGTGCCAGCAGTCCCTCGACAGGAGGGTATCAGCCCCAGCATTTT.

The chain recombines TRBV9 with TRBJ2-7; 8 positions agree with TRBD1. Germline-derived CDR1 and CDR2 are SGDLS and YYNGEE. Trimming at V came to 2 bases and at J to 3 bases, leaving 7 bases not matched to a gene. The CDR3 loop spans 15 amino acids. The CDR3 here is CASSVGQGRGYEQYF. The DNA of the CDR3 is TGTGCCAGCAGCGTTGGACAGGGTAGGGGCTACGAGCAGTACTTC.